What follows describes a single TCR beta chain. The antigen is unknown. Roughly 38,000 genome equivalents of blood DNA were amplified for TRB. CDR3 length: 14 residues. Germline CDR1 reads DFQATT; CDR2 reads SNEGSKA (reference sequence). TRB rearrangements were amplified by touch-down multiplex PCR with mixed TRB-A/B primers. TCRdb reworked the multiplex PCR reads into one entry per CDR3 protein, no DNA. This repertoire includes some 6,000 distinct CDR3 sequences. This entry belongs to a study of T cell clusters in autoimmune cytopenias. Study observations and caveats: The T cell clusters were defined only in silico, without experimental functional validation. No cluster-lack signature appeared between secondary cytopenia and chronic lymphocytic leukemia patients, apparently due to lymphoma masking. TRB repertoire shifts in secondary cytopenia and chronic lymphocytic leukemia mostly reflected lymphoma, not autoimmunity.

The sample also formed part of further work on T cell repertoires in aging, cancer and after chemotherapy. According to that study: Untreated cancer patients had significantly lower blood TCR diversity than age-matched healthy donors.

This sequence originates from a human donor in good health. What was sequenced was peripheral blood. The chain recombines TRBV20-1 with TRBJ2-7; TCRdb's D call, TRBD2, is unchecked because there is no DNA. The CDR3 loop reads CSARDRRGVYEQYF.